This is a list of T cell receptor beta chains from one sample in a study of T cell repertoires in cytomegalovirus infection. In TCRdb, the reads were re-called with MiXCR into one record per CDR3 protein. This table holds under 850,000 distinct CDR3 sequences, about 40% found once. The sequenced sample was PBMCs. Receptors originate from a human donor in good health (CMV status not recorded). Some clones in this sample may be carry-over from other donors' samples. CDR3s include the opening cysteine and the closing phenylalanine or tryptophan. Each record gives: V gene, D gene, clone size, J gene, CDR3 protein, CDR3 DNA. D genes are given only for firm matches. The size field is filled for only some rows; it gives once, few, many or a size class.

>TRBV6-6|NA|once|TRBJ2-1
CASRAHYNEQFF
TGTGCCAGCAGGGCGCATTACAATGAGCAGTTCTTC
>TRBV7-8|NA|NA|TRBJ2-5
CASSLVAGPETQYF
TGTGCCAGCAGCTTAGTGGCAGGGCCGGAGACCCAGTACTTC
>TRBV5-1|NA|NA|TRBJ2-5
CASSLGTGTYQETQYF
TGCGCCAGCAGCTTGGGCACCGGGACATACCAAGAGACCCAGTACTTC
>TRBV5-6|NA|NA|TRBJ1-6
CASSFRGFGSPLHF
TGTGCCAGCAGCTTTCGGGGATTCGGTTCACCCCTCCACTTT
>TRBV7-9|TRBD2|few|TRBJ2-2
CASSAGLAGGPNTGELFF
TGTGCCAGCAGCGCCGGACTAGCGGGAGGACCGAACACCGGGGAGCTGTTTTTT
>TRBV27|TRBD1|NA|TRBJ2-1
CASSLSGEGAGEQFF
TGTGCCAGCAGTTTATCAGGAGAGGGGGCCGGTGAGCAGTTCTTC
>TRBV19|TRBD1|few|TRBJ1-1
CASSSYRGTNVNTEAFF
TGTGCCAGTAGTTCTTACAGGGGAACGAATGTGAACACTGAAGCTTTCTTT
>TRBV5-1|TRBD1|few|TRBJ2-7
CASSLNPGTEYEQYF
TGCGCCAGCAGCTTGAATCCTGGGACAGAGTACGAGCAGTACTTC
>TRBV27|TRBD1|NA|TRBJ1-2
CASSLLRDRNYGYTF
TGTGCCAGCAGCCTCCTCCGGGACAGGAACTATGGCTACACCTTC
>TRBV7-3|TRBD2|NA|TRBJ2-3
CASSPSGGGLDTQYF
TGTGCCAGCAGCCCTAGCGGGGGCGGTTTGGATACGCAGTATTTT
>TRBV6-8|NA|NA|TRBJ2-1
CARSYSDNNEQFF
TGTGCCCGCAGTTACTCGGATAACAATGAGCAGTTCTTC
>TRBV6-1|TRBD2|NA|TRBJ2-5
CASSEVAGGPETQYF
TGTGCCAGCAGTGAAGTAGCGGGGGGCCCGGAGACCCAGTACTTC
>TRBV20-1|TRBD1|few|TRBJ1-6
CSARQGDSPLHF
TGCAGTGCTAGGCAGGGGGATTCACCCCTCCACTTT
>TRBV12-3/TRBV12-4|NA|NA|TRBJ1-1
CASSLSAPEAFF
TGTGCCAGCAGTTTGTCAGCCCCTGAAGCTTTCTTT
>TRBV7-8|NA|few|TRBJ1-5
CASSLGGFNQPQHF
TGTGCCAGCAGCTTAGGTGGATTCAATCAGCCCCAGCATTTT
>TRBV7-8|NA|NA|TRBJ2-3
CASSLAVAMTQYF
TGTGCCAGCAGCTTAGCGGTAGCAATGACGCAGTATTTT
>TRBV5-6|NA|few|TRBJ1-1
CASRATLWGATEAFF
TGTGCCAGCAGAGCTACTCTTTGGGGGGCCACTGAAGCTTTCTTT
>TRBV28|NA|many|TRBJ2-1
CASSPGRLRLNEQFF
TGTGCCAGCAGCCCAGGCCGACTGCGTCTTAATGAGCAGTTCTTC
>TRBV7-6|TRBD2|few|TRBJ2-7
CASSLEIGTSGAVRPYEQYF
TGTGCCAGCAGCTTAGAAATTGGGACTAGCGGGGCCGTGCGGCCCTACGAGCAGTACTTC
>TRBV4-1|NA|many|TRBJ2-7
CASSQETREVLVSYEQYF
TGCGCCAGCAGCCAAGAAACCAGGGAGGTCCTCGTAAGCTACGAGCAGTACTTC
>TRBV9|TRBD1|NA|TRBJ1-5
CASSATGLWQPQHF
TGTGCCAGCAGCGCGACAGGGCTTTGGCAGCCCCAGCATTTT
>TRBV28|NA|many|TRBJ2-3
CASSGQNTDTQYF
TGTGCCAGCAGCGGACAAAACACAGATACGCAGTATTTT
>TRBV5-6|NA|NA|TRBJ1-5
CASSPGPNSRQPQHF
TGTGCCAGCAGCCCAGGTCCCAACAGTCGGCAGCCCCAGCATTTT
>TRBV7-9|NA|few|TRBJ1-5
CASRQGIQPQHF
TGTGCCAGCAGACAGGGCATTCAGCCCCAGCATTTT
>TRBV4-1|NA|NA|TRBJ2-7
CASSPAHLSYEQYF
TGCGCCAGCAGCCCTGCGCATCTCTCCTACGAGCAGTACTTC
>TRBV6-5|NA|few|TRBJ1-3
CASSQGAPGNTIYF
TGTGCCAGCAGCCAAGGGGCGCCTGGAAACACCATATATTTT
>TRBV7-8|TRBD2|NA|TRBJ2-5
CASSLGGSGKRTETQYF
TGTGCCAGCAGCCTCGGTGGTAGCGGGAAGAGGACAGAGACCCAGTACTTC
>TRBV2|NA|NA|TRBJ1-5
CASSPEAFNQPQHF
TGTGCCAGCAGTCCCGAGGCGTTCAATCAGCCCCAGCATTTT
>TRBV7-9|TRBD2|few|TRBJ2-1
CASSARTSGSYNEQFF
TGTGCCAGCAGCGCAAGGACTAGCGGAAGCTACAATGAGCAGTTCTTC
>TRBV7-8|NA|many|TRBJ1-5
CASSLDRVTQHF
TGTGCCAGCAGCTTAGACCGCGTTACTCAGCATTTT
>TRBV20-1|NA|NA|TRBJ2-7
CSAWKGDSYEQYF
TGCAGTGCTTGGAAGGGGGACTCCTACGAGCAGTACTTC
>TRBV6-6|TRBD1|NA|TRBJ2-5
CASSPRRQGQETQYF
TGTGCCAGCAGCCCTCGCCGACAGGGTCAAGAGACCCAGTACTTC
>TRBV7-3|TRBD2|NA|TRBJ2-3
CASSLSGAGGRRNTQYF
TGTGCCAGCAGCTTAAGTGGTGCGGGGGGGCGAAGGAATACGCAGTATTTT
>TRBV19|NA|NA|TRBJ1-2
CASSTSDSKLIYGYTF
TGTGCCAGTAGTACCTCCGACAGTAAGCTGATTTATGGCTACACCTTC
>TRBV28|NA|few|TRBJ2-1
CASNNGGKSGEQFF
TGTGCCAGCAACAACGGCGGGAAAAGTGGTGAGCAGTTCTTC
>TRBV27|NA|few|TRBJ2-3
CASGIRADTQYF
TGTGCCAGCGGTATTAGGGCAGATACGCAGTATTTT
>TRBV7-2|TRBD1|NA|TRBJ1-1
CASSSTGGLEAFF
TGTGCCAGCAGCTCGACAGGGGGGCTTGAAGCTTTCTTT
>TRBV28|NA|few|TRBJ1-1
CASSLAGIDTEAFF
TGTGCCAGCAGTTTGGCCGGAATCGACACTGAAGCTTTCTTT
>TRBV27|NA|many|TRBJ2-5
CASSLTPSPETQYF
TGTGCCAGCAGTTTAACCCCGTCCCCAGAGACCCAGTACTTC
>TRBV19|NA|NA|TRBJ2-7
CASIRAPESYEQYF
TGTGCCAGTATAAGGGCCCCGGAATCCTACGAGCAGTACTTC
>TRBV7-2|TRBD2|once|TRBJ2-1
CASSLQASGRGNEKFF
TGTGCCAGCAGCCTTCAAGCTAGCGGGAGAGGGAATGAGAAGTTCTTC
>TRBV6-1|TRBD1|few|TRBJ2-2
CASRGQAGHTGELFF
TGTGCCAGCAGGGGACAGGCAGGACACACCGGGGAGCTGTTTTTT
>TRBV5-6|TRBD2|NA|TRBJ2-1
CASSPGVAGGPRNEQFF
TGTGCCAGCAGCCCAGGAGTAGCGGGGGGGCCGCGGAATGAGCAGTTCTTC
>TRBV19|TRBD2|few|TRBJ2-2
CASKLQGTRFTGELFF
TGTGCCAGTAAGCTTCAGGGGACTAGATTCACCGGGGAGCTGTTTTTT
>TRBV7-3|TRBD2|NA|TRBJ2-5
CASSLSGGAGETQYF
TGTGCCAGCAGCCTGAGCGGGGGGGCCGGGGAGACCCAGTACTTC
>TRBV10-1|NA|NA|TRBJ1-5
CASSESMDRYQPQHF
TGCGCCAGCAGTGAGTCGATGGACAGATATCAGCCCCAGCATTTT
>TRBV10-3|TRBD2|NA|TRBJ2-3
CAISESPSGGTDTQYF
TGTGCCATCAGTGAGTCACCTAGCGGGGGCACAGATACGCAGTATTTT
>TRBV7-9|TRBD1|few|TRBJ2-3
CASSSRTGGQADTQYF
TGTGCCAGCAGCTCCCGGACAGGGGGCCAGGCAGATACGCAGTATTTT
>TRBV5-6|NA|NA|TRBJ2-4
CASSLATSPTLAKNIQYF
TGTGCCAGCAGCTTGGCTACCTCCCCGACCCTAGCCAAAAACATTCAGTACTTC
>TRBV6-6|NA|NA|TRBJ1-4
CASSYSTYEKLFF
TGTGCCAGCAGTTACTCGACCTATGAAAAACTGTTTTTT
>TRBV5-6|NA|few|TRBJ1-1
CASSLGAGVTEAFF
TGTGCCAGCAGCTTGGGTGCAGGGGTGACTGAAGCTTTCTTT
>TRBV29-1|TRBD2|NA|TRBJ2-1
CSVDSWTSVYNEQFF
TGCAGCGTTGATAGTTGGACTAGCGTTTACAATGAGCAGTTCTTC